These 23 T cell receptor beta chains were sequenced from one sample in a study of blood T cell repertoires in COVID-19. Repertoires were generated with immunoSEQ multiplex PCR, while TCRdb's copy carries only in-frame clones and drops some. The table lists 250,000 or so clones, 83% of them singletons, with approximately 5.7% in the top ten. Sequencing input: peripheral blood. The receptors shown here come from a human donor in a cohort sampled during active COVID-19.

J is TRBJ1-1 and V is TRBV10-2, with 7 bases identical to TRBD1. V was clipped by 2 bases and J by 1 base; unmatched bases: 1. The CDR3 has 14 amino acids. Germline V gene lookup returns CDR1 WSHSY and CDR2 SAAADI. CDR3 sequence reads: CASSEEGANTEAFF. The CDR3 DNA is TGCGCCAGCAGTGAGGAGGGGGCGAACACTGAAGCTTTCTTT.

This clone appeared a single time. The rearrangement links TRBV5-1 to TRBJ2-1; 8 bases fit TRBD2. The CDR3 runs 17 residues. From germline, CDR1 is SGHRS and CDR2 YFSETQ. With 4 bases clipped from V and 2 bases from J, the junction kept 11 bases outside the gene matches. DNA of the CDR3: TGCGCCAGCAGCAAACTAAGCGGGAGTTTAACCTACAATGAGCAGTTCTTC. The encoded protein is CASSKLSGSLTYNEQFF.

The chain carries TRBV12-3 or TRBV12-4 and TRBJ2-2; TRBD2 might be the D (5 bases). V was cut by 7 bases and J by 5 bases, with 11 bases left in between. This CDR3 has 13 residues. CDR3 nucleotide sequence: TGTGCCAGCAAACTAGGCTTTACCGGGGAGCTGTTTTTT. Translated: CASKLGFTGELFF.

This chain links TRBV3-1 (or the pseudogene TRBV3-2) with TRBJ2-3, with TRBD2 matching over 8 bases. There are 15 residues in the CDR3. Trimming took 4 bases from V and 8 from J; bases not matched to a gene: 11. CDR1 and CDR2 from the germline V gene are LGHDT and YNNKEL (reference sequence). The CDR3 bases are TGTGCCAGCAGCCCAACTAGCGGAAGATGGCGTACGCAGTATTTT. Its translation is CASSPTSGRWRTQYF.

This chain links TRBV12-1 with TRBJ1-5; the D call in the table, TRBD1, was not verified against the DNA. TRBV12-1 is a pseudogene locus. This CDR3 has 14 amino acids. The CDR3 loop reads CARWTNFSNQPQHF. For the CDR3, the DNA is TGTGCCCGATGGACAAACTTTAGCAATCAGCCCCAGCATTTT.

The V gene is TRBV30, the J gene TRBJ2-7; the match to TRBD1 covers 8 bases. The CDR3 spans 14 residues. Germline CDR1 GTSNPN, CDR2 SVGIG (reference sequence). Trimming at V came to 3 bases and at J to 4 bases, leaving 8 bases not matched to a gene. Here the CDR3 reads CAWSPGTGDYEQYF. The CDR3 nucleotides are TGTGCCTGGAGCCCCGGGACAGGTGATTACGAGCAGTACTTC.

V gene TRBV11-2 combines with J gene TRBJ2-6; maybe TRBD1 (6 bases). The CDR3 sequence is 18 residues long. Trimming left V 0 bases short and J 0 bases short, with 12 bases between. Looked up from germline, CDR1 is SGHAT and CDR2 is FQNNGV. In nucleotides, the CDR3 is TGTGCCAGCAGCTTAGATCCAACAGGGAACTCTGGGGCCAACGTCCTGACTTTC. This sequence encodes CASSLDPTGNSGANVLTF.

This clone turned up a few times. J is TRBJ2-3 and V is TRBV7-3, with D unclear. Trimming removed 5 bases from V and 4 bases from J, with 13 bases in between. In germline, CDR1 is SGHTA, CDR2 FQGTGA. The CDR3 runs 14 residues. Here the CDR3 reads CASSPTFGADTQYF. CDR3 nucleotide sequence: TGTGCCAGCAGCCCAACTTTCGGTGCAGATACGCAGTATTTT.

This chain joins TRBV11-2 and TRBJ2-7, with D perhaps TRBD2 (6 bases). CDR1 and CDR2 (germline): SGHAT, FQNNGV. The CDR3 length is 14 residues. V lost 5 bases, J lost 0 bases, and 11 bases lay in between. The CDR3 region has the DNA TGTGCCAGCAGCCGCGGGACCAGCTCCTACGAGCAGTACTTC. Translated, it gives CASSRGTSSYEQYF.

This rearrangement joins TRBV28 to TRBJ1-2, with unresolved D. The CDR3 spans 14 residues. V lost 5 bases, J lost 2 bases, and 12 bases lay in between. The germline V gene encodes CDR1 MDHEN and CDR2 SYDVKM. Written as DNA, the CDR3 is TGTGCCAGCAGTCCCCCAGGTGGCAACTATGGCTACACCTTC. It translates to CASSPPGGNYGYTF.

The V gene is TRBV7-9, the J gene TRBJ2-1; 8 bases are a match to TRBD1. This CDR3 is 14 amino acids long. Germline CDR1 SEHNR, CDR2 FQNEAQ (reference sequence). Trimming took 5 bases from V and 0 from J; bases not matched to a gene: 0. The CDR3, as DNA: TGTGCCAGCAGCGACAGGGGCTCCTACAATGAGCAGTTCTTC. This encodes CASSDRGSYNEQFF.

J is TRBJ1-5 and V is TRBV19, with 8 positions matching TRBD1. V was pared by 5 bases and J by 7 bases, with 7 bases of the junction left unmatched. The CDR3 extends over 14 amino acids. Germline V gives CDR1 LNHDA, CDR2 SQIVND (reference sequence). The CDR3 reads CASSYDRGGQPQHF. In DNA, the CDR3 is TGTGCCAGTAGTTACGACAGGGGAGGGCAGCCCCAGCATTTT.

This clone showed up just once. The chain couples TRBV7-9 to TRBJ2-7, with D possibly matching TRBD1 (5 bases). The CDR3 consists of 17 residues. Trimming left V 1 base short and J 3 bases short, with 19 bases between. CDR1 and CDR2 (germline): SEHNR, FQNEAQ (reference sequence). The CDR3 here is CASSLGTTVSLSYEQYF. In DNA form, the CDR3 reads TGTGCCAGCAGCTTAGGGACAACTGTATCATTGAGCTACGAGCAGTACTTC. The whole variable domain, filled in from reference TRBV7-9 and TRBJ2-7, reads DTGVSQNPRHKITKRGQNVTFRCDPISEHNRLYWYRQTLGQGPEFLTYFQNEAQLEKSRLLSDRFSAERPKGSFSTLEIQRTEQGDSAMYLCASSLGTTVSLSYEQYFGPGTRLTVT.

The chain combines TRBV5-5 with TRBJ2-7, with D possibly matching TRBD1 (6 bases). The CDR3 is 15 amino acids. The germline V gene encodes CDR1 SGHKS and CDR2 YYEKEE (reference sequence). Trimming took 4 bases from V and 6 from J, leaving 20 bases between them. In DNA, the CDR3 is TGTGCCAGCAGCACTTCCGGGACATCAAGGGGCGAGCAGTACTTC. This sequence encodes CASSTSGTSRGEQYF. The entire variable domain, with the rest obtained from reference TRBV5-5 and TRBJ2-7, is as follows: DAGVTQSPTHLIKTRGQQVTLRCSPISGHKSVSWYQQVLGQGPQFIFQYYEKEERGRGNFPDRFSARQFPNYSSELNVNALLLGDSALYLCASSTSGTSRGEQYFGPGTRLTVT.

The chain employs TRBV7-9 and TRBJ2-3; maybe TRBD1 (5 bases). CDR3 length: 16 amino acids. The germline gives CDR1 SEHNR, CDR2 FQNEAQ (reference sequence). Trimming removed 1 base at V and 6 bases at J, with 17 bases between. CDR3 protein: CASSLVRSGFSDTQYF. The CDR3 coding sequence is TGTGCCAGCAGCTTAGTCAGGTCAGGGTTCTCGGATACGCAGTATTTT.

The gene calls are TRBV24-1 and TRBJ2-5; 7 bases fit TRBD1. The germline gives CDR1 KGHDR, CDR2 SFDVKD. The J segment lost 12 bases and the V segment lost 0 bases, leaving 6 bases of the junction unmatched. The CDR3 is 13 amino acids. The DNA for the CDR3 is TGTGCCACCAGTGATTTGCGGCCTGACAGGGAGTACTTC. It codes for CATSDLRPDREYF.

This clone was seen more than once but under ten times. The chain combines TRBV2 with TRBJ2-1, with D possibly TRBD2 on 6 matching bases. With 8 bases removed from V and 6 bases from J, the gap between germline ends came to 23 bases. The germline CDR1 and CDR2 sequences are SNHLY and FYNNEI. This CDR3 has 16 residues. CDR3 in amino acids: CASGGGGRSNLNEQFF. The CDR3, as DNA: TGTGCCAGCGGTGGGGGAGGCCGTTCCAATCTCAATGAGCAGTTCTTC.

The chain recombines TRBV6-5 with TRBJ2-4, with a tentative D call TRBD2 (5 bases). Germline lookup yields CDR1 MNHEY and CDR2 SVGAGI. CDR3 length: 15 residues. V lost 2 bases and J 1 base, leaving 9 bases between the germline ends. CDR3 in DNA: TGTGCCAGCAGTTACCAAAGGGAGGCCAAAAACATTCAGTACTTC. Its translation is CASSYQREAKNIQYF.

The chain uses TRBV6-5 and TRBJ1-1; tentative D call: TRBD1 (5 bases). Germline CDR1 is MNHEY and CDR2 is SVGAGI. Between the trimmed V and J ends, which lost 0 bases and 11 bases, there was a span of 16 bases. This CDR3 is 14 amino acids long. The CDR3 region has the DNA TGTGCCAGCAGTTACTCTGAAAGGGGCCCCTTGGCTTTCTTT. Protein product: CASSYSERGPLAFF.

The rearrangement uses TRBV10-3 and TRBJ2-2, with a possible D match to TRBD2 (5 bases). The CDR3 is 15 residues long. Germline CDR1 reads ENHRY; CDR2 reads SYGVKD. Trimming stripped 0 bases from V and 6 bases from J, with 11 bases between. CDR3 amino acids: CAISESVEGAGELFF. The CDR3 DNA is TGTGCCATCAGTGAGTCTGTAGAGGGAGCCGGGGAGCTGTTTTTT.

This chain uses TRBV7-9 with TRBJ2-7; 7 bases agree with TRBD1. V shed 5 bases and J 0 bases; nucleotides not matched to a gene: 7. The germline gives CDR1 SEHNR, CDR2 FQNEAQ (reference sequence). The CDR3 has 15 residues. This CDR3 reads CASSPSRGSSYEQYF. The CDR3 DNA reads as TGTGCCAGCAGCCCCTCCAGGGGGAGCTCCTACGAGCAGTACTTC.

The chain joins TRBV28 to TRBJ1-4, with a weak D call TRBD1 (5 bases). The germline V gene has CDR1 MDHEN and CDR2 SYDVKM. Trimming stripped 4 bases from V and 2 bases from J, with 8 bases between. The CDR3 is made up of 14 amino acids. The CDR3 protein is CASSYRPTNEKLFF. CDR3 nucleotide sequence: TGTGCCAGCAGTTACAGGCCCACTAATGAAAAACTGTTTTTT.

The rearrangement joins TRBV7-9 to TRBJ2-1; weak D call: TRBD1 (5 bases). Germline V gene data show CDR1 as SEHNR and CDR2 as FQNEAQ (reference sequence). This CDR3 contains 14 residues. V lost 3 bases and J lost 8, with 14 bases in between. CDR3 nucleotides: TGTGCCAGCAGCTTCGGGCCCTTAGGGGATGAGCAGTTCTTC. Translated: CASSFGPLGDEQFF.